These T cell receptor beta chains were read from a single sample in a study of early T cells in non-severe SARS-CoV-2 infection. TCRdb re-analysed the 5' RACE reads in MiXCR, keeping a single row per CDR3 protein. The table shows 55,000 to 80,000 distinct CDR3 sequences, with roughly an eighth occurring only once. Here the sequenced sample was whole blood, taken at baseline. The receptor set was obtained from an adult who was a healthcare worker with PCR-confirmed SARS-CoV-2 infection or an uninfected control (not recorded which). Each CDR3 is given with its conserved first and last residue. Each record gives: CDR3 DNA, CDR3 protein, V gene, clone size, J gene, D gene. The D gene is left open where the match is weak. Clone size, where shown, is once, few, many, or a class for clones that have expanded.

CDR3 DNA: TGTGCCAGCAGTTTATTTAGAATCTCTGGGGCCAACGTCCTGACTTTC
CDR3 protein: CASSLFRISGANVLTF
V gene: TRBV12-3/TRBV12-4
clone size: few
J gene: TRBJ2-6
D gene: NA

CDR3 DNA: TGTGCCAGCAGCTTGATATACAGGGGGCAAGAGACCCAGTACTTC
CDR3 protein: CASSLIYRGQETQYF
V gene: TRBV5-5
clone size: few
J gene: TRBJ2-5
D gene: TRBD1

CDR3 DNA: TGTGCCAGCACCCCGTACGGGAGGGCAGATACGCAGTATTTT
CDR3 protein: CASTPYGRADTQYF
V gene: TRBV28
clone size: NA
J gene: TRBJ2-3
D gene: TRBD2

CDR3 DNA: TGCGCCAGCAGCTTGGGGACAGGGTTCGGAGATACGCAGTATTTT
CDR3 protein: CASSLGTGFGDTQYF
V gene: TRBV5-1
clone size: NA
J gene: TRBJ2-3
D gene: TRBD1

CDR3 DNA: TGTGCCAGCAGCTTAGCCCGGGGGGGCCTCTACGAGCAGTACTTC
CDR3 protein: CASSLARGGLYEQYF
V gene: TRBV11-2
clone size: NA
J gene: TRBJ2-7
D gene: TRBD2

CDR3 DNA: TGTGCCAGCAGTTTATTCCGGACACCCGGGGATTGGCAGCCCCAGCATTTT
CDR3 protein: CASSLFRTPGDWQPQHF
V gene: TRBV12-3/TRBV12-4
clone size: many
J gene: TRBJ1-5
D gene: NA

CDR3 DNA: TGTGCCAGCAGCTTAGAGGGACGTTCCTACGAGCAGTACTTC
CDR3 protein: CASSLEGRSYEQYF
V gene: TRBV11-2
clone size: many
J gene: TRBJ2-7
D gene: NA

CDR3 DNA: TGCGCCAGCAGCTTGGGATTCGGGGGAATTGGTAACACTGAAGCTTTCTTT
CDR3 protein: CASSLGFGGIGNTEAFF
V gene: TRBV5-1
clone size: many
J gene: TRBJ1-1
D gene: NA

CDR3 DNA: TGTGCCAGCAGCTTAGTTGTATCGGCTTGGGCCGACAATGAGCAGTTCTTC
CDR3 protein: CASSLVVSAWADNEQFF
V gene: TRBV7-8
clone size: many
J gene: TRBJ2-1
D gene: NA

CDR3 DNA: TGTGCCAGCAGCTTAGAAACAGGCACTGAAGCTTTCTTT
CDR3 protein: CASSLETGTEAFF
V gene: TRBV11-2
clone size: NA
J gene: TRBJ1-1
D gene: NA

CDR3 DNA: TGTGCCAGCAGCTTTGGGGAAGCGGGGATCACAGATACGCAGTATTTT
CDR3 protein: CASSFGEAGITDTQYF
V gene: TRBV7-8
clone size: NA
J gene: TRBJ2-3
D gene: TRBD2

CDR3 DNA: TGTGCCAGCAGTTACACAGGGGCCCCCGGCGATGGCTACACCTTC
CDR3 protein: CASSYTGAPGDGYTF
V gene: TRBV6-6
clone size: few
J gene: TRBJ1-2
D gene: TRBD1

CDR3 DNA: TGCGCCAGCAGCCAAGTTTTGAATGAGCAGTTCTTC
CDR3 protein: CASSQVLNEQFF
V gene: TRBV4-1
clone size: NA
J gene: TRBJ2-1
D gene: NA

CDR3 DNA: TGTGCCAGCAGCTTCTCCGGGACAGGGGGCCCCTACGAGCAGTACTTC
CDR3 protein: CASSFSGTGGPYEQYF
V gene: TRBV5-5
clone size: NA
J gene: TRBJ2-7
D gene: TRBD1

CDR3 DNA: TGTGCCTGGAGTGGGGACATCTACTCCTACGAGCAGTACTTC
CDR3 protein: CAWSGDIYSYEQYF
V gene: TRBV30
clone size: few
J gene: TRBJ2-7
D gene: NA

CDR3 DNA: TGCGCCAGCAGCTTGGATGGCACGAGCTCCTATAATTCACCCCTCCACTTT
CDR3 protein: CASSLDGTSSYNSPLHF
V gene: TRBV5-1
clone size: few
J gene: TRBJ1-6
D gene: NA

CDR3 DNA: TGTGCCAGTAGTGGGGCACTAAGCTCTGGGGCCAACGTCCTGACTTTC
CDR3 protein: CASSGALSSGANVLTF
V gene: TRBV19
clone size: many
J gene: TRBJ2-6
D gene: NA

CDR3 DNA: TGTGCCAGCAGGCGGACCATGGAGGAGACCCAGTACTTC
CDR3 protein: CASRRTMEETQYF
V gene: TRBV6-5
clone size: many
J gene: TRBJ2-5
D gene: NA

CDR3 DNA: TGTGCCAGCAGCTTGGGCCCGCACGAGCAGTACTTC
CDR3 protein: CASSLGPHEQYF
V gene: TRBV7-9
clone size: few
J gene: TRBJ2-7
D gene: NA

CDR3 DNA: TGTGCCAGCAGCCCGTGGGACAGCGGTCACGAGCAGTACTTC
CDR3 protein: CASSPWDSGHEQYF
V gene: TRBV9
clone size: NA
J gene: TRBJ2-7
D gene: TRBD1

CDR3 DNA: TGCGCCAGCAGCCAAGACCAGTCCGGGGCCAACGTCCTGACTTTC
CDR3 protein: CASSQDQSGANVLTF
V gene: TRBV4-1
clone size: NA
J gene: TRBJ2-6
D gene: NA

CDR3 DNA: TGTGCCAGCAGTCCCGGACCCGACCGCTACGAGCAGTACTTC
CDR3 protein: CASSPGPDRYEQYF
V gene: TRBV6-6
clone size: medium-sized
J gene: TRBJ2-7
D gene: NA

CDR3 DNA: TGCAGCGTTAAACCGGGACTAGTGGGATTTGAGACCCAGTACTTC
CDR3 protein: CSVKPGLVGFETQYF
V gene: TRBV29-1
clone size: NA
J gene: TRBJ2-5
D gene: TRBD2

CDR3 DNA: TGCAGCGTTGGAGGGACAGACTCGGCAGATACGCAGTATTTT
CDR3 protein: CSVGGTDSADTQYF
V gene: TRBV29-1
clone size: many
J gene: TRBJ2-3
D gene: TRBD1

CDR3 DNA: TGTGCCAGCTCCTCAGGGGGCCCAGGCGAGCAGTACTTC
CDR3 protein: CASSSGGPGEQYF
V gene: TRBV18
clone size: many
J gene: TRBJ2-7
D gene: TRBD1

CDR3 DNA: TGTGCCAGCAGCTTCTATAGCAATCAGCCCCAGCATTTT
CDR3 protein: CASSFYSNQPQHF
V gene: TRBV7-2
clone size: many
J gene: TRBJ1-5
D gene: NA

CDR3 DNA: TGTGCCAGCAGTTTATCAGGGGGCTTTCAGCCCCAGCATTTT
CDR3 protein: CASSLSGGFQPQHF
V gene: TRBV27
clone size: many
J gene: TRBJ1-5
D gene: TRBD1

CDR3 DNA: TGTGCCAGCAGTTTATGGCAGGGGTCTGAAGATACGCAGTATTTT
CDR3 protein: CASSLWQGSEDTQYF
V gene: TRBV12-3/TRBV12-4
clone size: NA
J gene: TRBJ2-3
D gene: NA

CDR3 DNA: TGTGCCAGCAGCCAAGAGGTTAGCGTGGAGACCCAGTACTTC
CDR3 protein: CASSQEVSVETQYF
V gene: TRBV3-1
clone size: NA
J gene: TRBJ2-5
D gene: NA

CDR3 DNA: TGCGCCAGCAGCTTGGGACCTCTAGGCGAGCAGTACTTC
CDR3 protein: CASSLGPLGEQYF
V gene: TRBV5-1
clone size: many
J gene: TRBJ2-7
D gene: NA

CDR3 DNA: TGTGCCAGCAGGAGGGGACAGGGTTGGACCGGGGAGCTGTTTTTT
CDR3 protein: CASRRGQGWTGELFF
V gene: TRBV3-1
clone size: NA
J gene: TRBJ2-2
D gene: TRBD1

CDR3 DNA: TGTGCCATCAAGGAGGTAGCGGGAGAGACCGGGGAGCTGTTTTTT
CDR3 protein: CAIKEVAGETGELFF
V gene: TRBV10-3
clone size: many
J gene: TRBJ2-2
D gene: TRBD2

CDR3 DNA: TGTGCCATCAGTGAGGGGCTGAACACTGAAGCTTTCTTT
CDR3 protein: CAISEGLNTEAFF
V gene: TRBV10-3
clone size: few
J gene: TRBJ1-1
D gene: NA

CDR3 DNA: TGTGCCACCAGCAGAAAACAGGGGACTGAAGCTTTCTTT
CDR3 protein: CATSRKQGTEAFF
V gene: TRBV15
clone size: many
J gene: TRBJ1-1
D gene: TRBD1

CDR3 DNA: TGTGCCAGCAGCCCTCGGGGAGGGGGATATGAGCAGTTCTTC
CDR3 protein: CASSPRGGGYEQFF
V gene: TRBV9
clone size: NA
J gene: TRBJ2-1
D gene: NA

CDR3 DNA: TGTGCCAGCAGTTACGGGTTGGGCAGGGCGGCTGAAGCTTTCTTT
CDR3 protein: CASSYGLGRAAEAFF
V gene: TRBV6-5
clone size: NA
J gene: TRBJ1-1
D gene: NA

CDR3 DNA: TGTGCCAGCAGCACCCGGGACAGCGACTACGAGCAGTACTTC
CDR3 protein: CASSTRDSDYEQYF
V gene: TRBV7-8
clone size: NA
J gene: TRBJ2-7
D gene: TRBD1

CDR3 DNA: TGTGCCTGGATCAAAGAGACCACAGATACGCAGTATTTT
CDR3 protein: CAWIKETTDTQYF
V gene: TRBV30
clone size: few
J gene: TRBJ2-3
D gene: NA

CDR3 DNA: TGTGCCAGCAGTTACGAAGGAACTCCCTACAATGAGCAGTTCTTC
CDR3 protein: CASSYEGTPYNEQFF
V gene: TRBV6-5
clone size: few
J gene: TRBJ2-1
D gene: NA

CDR3 DNA: TGCAGCGTTACGGGCGGGGGTATCGAGAATGAGCAGTTCTTC
CDR3 protein: CSVTGGGIENEQFF
V gene: TRBV29-1
clone size: NA
J gene: TRBJ2-1
D gene: TRBD2

CDR3 DNA: TGTGCCAGCAGCGTAGCGGGGAATCAGCCCCAGCATTTT
CDR3 protein: CASSVAGNQPQHF
V gene: TRBV9
clone size: few
J gene: TRBJ1-5
D gene: NA

CDR3 DNA: TGCAGTGCTAGAGATACTACAGGGGATAATTCACCCCTCCACTTT
CDR3 protein: CSARDTTGDNSPLHF
V gene: TRBV20-1
clone size: few
J gene: TRBJ1-6
D gene: TRBD1

CDR3 DNA: TGTGCCCGCTTAGGACAGGGGTTCTATGGCTACACCTTC
CDR3 protein: CARLGQGFYGYTF
V gene: TRBV30
clone size: few
J gene: TRBJ1-2
D gene: TRBD1

CDR3 DNA: TGTGCCAGCAGCTTAATGGTCAACAGGGGGCATCCCGGGGAGCTGTTTTTT
CDR3 protein: CASSLMVNRGHPGELFF
V gene: TRBV7-6
clone size: NA
J gene: TRBJ2-2
D gene: TRBD1

CDR3 DNA: TGTGCCAGCAGCCAAGACAGGGGTTACGAGCAGTTCTTC
CDR3 protein: CASSQDRGYEQFF
V gene: TRBV7-8
clone size: many
J gene: TRBJ2-1
D gene: TRBD1

CDR3 DNA: TGTGCCAGCAGTGTAGTGCGGGCCTACGAGCAGTACTTC
CDR3 protein: CASSVVRAYEQYF
V gene: TRBV6-4
clone size: many
J gene: TRBJ2-7
D gene: NA

CDR3 DNA: TGCGCCAGCAGCGGAGGACTAGCGGGGATGATATCCTACGAGCAGTACTTC
CDR3 protein: CASSGGLAGMISYEQYF
V gene: TRBV5-1
clone size: few
J gene: TRBJ2-7
D gene: TRBD2

CDR3 DNA: TGTGCCAGTAGTATAGACAAGACAGCAAAGGTCGGTGAAGCTTTCTTT
CDR3 protein: CASSIDKTAKVGEAFF
V gene: TRBV19
clone size: NA
J gene: TRBJ1-1
D gene: NA

CDR3 DNA: TGCAGTGCTAGGGTAGCGGGAGGACTCTACGAGCAGTACTTC
CDR3 protein: CSARVAGGLYEQYF
V gene: TRBV20-1
clone size: few
J gene: TRBJ2-7
D gene: TRBD2

CDR3 DNA: TGTGCCAGCCAGGGACTAGCTTCGGGGGAGCTGTTTTTT
CDR3 protein: CASQGLASGELFF
V gene: TRBV6-5
clone size: many
J gene: TRBJ2-2
D gene: TRBD2

CDR3 DNA: TGTGCCAGCAGCTTAGGGGAGGGGTTGTACGAGCAGTACTTC
CDR3 protein: CASSLGEGLYEQYF
V gene: TRBV7-6
clone size: NA
J gene: TRBJ2-7
D gene: TRBD2

CDR3 DNA: TGCGCCAGCAGCCAAGAGGTCTGGCCGGGAAAGGATGGCTACACCTTC
CDR3 protein: CASSQEVWPGKDGYTF
V gene: TRBV4-1
clone size: few
J gene: TRBJ1-2
D gene: NA

CDR3 DNA: TGTGCCAGCAGTGACACCAGTCTTGAGCAGTTCTTC
CDR3 protein: CASSDTSLEQFF
V gene: TRBV7-2
clone size: many
J gene: TRBJ2-1
D gene: NA

CDR3 DNA: TGTGCCAGCAGCTTAGCGGGGACGGTCACCTACGAGCAGTACTTC
CDR3 protein: CASSLAGTVTYEQYF
V gene: TRBV11-1
clone size: NA
J gene: TRBJ2-7
D gene: NA

CDR3 DNA: TGTGCCAGCAGTTTGGGGGGGCGCGGTCAGCCCCAGCATTTT
CDR3 protein: CASSLGGRGQPQHF
V gene: TRBV12-3/TRBV12-4
clone size: NA
J gene: TRBJ1-5
D gene: NA